The clone carrying this T cell receptor beta chain was observed a handful of times. No antigen is known for it. This entry belongs to a study of post-analysis software for immune sequencing data. Whole-study results and caveats: Controls showed lower frequencies than patients for five TRBV segments, and TRBV5-6, TRBV5-1 and TRBV20-1 were among these.

Deletions cut 5 bases from V and 1 base from J, with 12 bases between. There are 15 residues in the CDR3. CDR1 and CDR2 from the germline V gene are MNHEY and SVGAGI. cDNA libraries of TCR beta carried unique molecular identifiers. TCRdb ran MiXCR on the PCR reads and lists one entry per CDR3 protein. The sample lists about 810,000 distinct CDR3 sequences; under 70% were seen once. The chain is built from TRBV6-5 and TRBJ2-1; no firm D call. The origin of this receptor is a girl aged 5-17 years with multiple sclerosis. The source material was blood. DNA for the CDR3: TGTGCCAGCAGTCCCGGTAGATTATCCTACAATGAGCAGTTCTTC. Translating it yields CASSPGRLSYNEQFF.